Listed below are T cell receptor beta chains from one sample, sequenced in a study of cytomegalovirus exposure and HLA in healthy donors. The table came from immunoSEQ multiplex PCR; TCRdb's copy has only in-frame clones and leaves some out. Here the sample spans some 180,000 clones, 86% being singletons. Sample: PBMCs. These receptors were collected from a young man in good health and CMV-seropositive. Each CDR3 is given with its conserved first and last residue. Each record gives: clone size, V gene, J gene, CDR3 protein. Size values are once, few and many counts, or a class for expanded clones, and some rows have none.

clone size: -; V gene: TRBV2; J gene: TRBJ2-1; CDR3 protein: CASSDSGNYNEQFF
clone size: -; V gene: TRBV27; J gene: TRBJ2-5; CDR3 protein: CASSLSRQVGETQYF
clone size: -; V gene: TRBV2; J gene: TRBJ2-3; CDR3 protein: CASSAERDPSTDTQYF
clone size: -; V gene: TRBV27; J gene: TRBJ1-3; CDR3 protein: CASSPEGFGNTIYF
clone size: -; V gene: TRBV5-6; J gene: TRBJ2-1; CDR3 protein: CASSHQDRGLYNEQFF
clone size: -; V gene: TRBV6-5; J gene: TRBJ2-3; CDR3 protein: CASSFRGGGDTQYF
clone size: few; V gene: TRBV18; J gene: TRBJ1-2; CDR3 protein: CASSPQQEAHYGYTF
clone size: -; V gene: TRBV7-2; J gene: TRBJ2-7; CDR3 protein: CASGEWGVGTYEQYF
clone size: -; V gene: TRBV11-1; J gene: TRBJ2-2; CDR3 protein: CASSSEEGTNTGELFF
clone size: once; V gene: TRBV7-5; J gene: TRBJ2-7; CDR3 protein: CARSLVGKVYEQYF
clone size: once; V gene: TRBV19; J gene: TRBJ1-1; CDR3 protein: CASSPRGGANTEAFF
clone size: -; V gene: TRBV7-2; J gene: TRBJ1-4; CDR3 protein: CASSLALGGEKLFF
clone size: -; V gene: TRBV5-1; J gene: TRBJ2-2; CDR3 protein: CASSRRDSTNTGELFF
clone size: -; V gene: TRBV11-2; J gene: TRBJ2-3; CDR3 protein: CASSFGPAVTDTQYF
clone size: -; V gene: TRBV7-2; J gene: TRBJ2-5; CDR3 protein: CASSPLGETQYF
clone size: -; V gene: TRBV5-6; J gene: TRBJ2-7; CDR3 protein: CASSLPRRQANRAYEQYF
clone size: -; V gene: TRBV6-1; J gene: TRBJ2-1; CDR3 protein: CASSEGLARNEQFF
clone size: -; V gene: TRBV28; J gene: TRBJ2-2; CDR3 protein: CASSLNSEAGELFF
clone size: once; V gene: TRBV7-2; J gene: TRBJ1-4; CDR3 protein: CASSLVIRQGNEKLFF
clone size: -; V gene: TRBV7-3; J gene: TRBJ2-1; CDR3 protein: CASSLTGVGEQFF
clone size: -; V gene: TRBV21-1; J gene: TRBJ2-3; CDR3 protein: CASSNFEQTGSSSTDTQYF
clone size: once; V gene: TRBV10-3; J gene: TRBJ1-1; CDR3 protein: CAISEFEDTEAFF
clone size: once; V gene: TRBV5-4; J gene: TRBJ2-7; CDR3 protein: CASSLNADPSYEQYF
clone size: -; V gene: TRBV29-1; J gene: TRBJ2-7; CDR3 protein: CSVGVRRVAGASEQYF
clone size: -; V gene: TRBV7-6; J gene: TRBJ2-1; CDR3 protein: CASSLVGVINEQFF
clone size: -; V gene: TRBV9; J gene: TRBJ2-7; CDR3 protein: CASSVASNSYEQYF
clone size: -; V gene: TRBV4-2; J gene: TRBJ2-7; CDR3 protein: CASSQSLFGGDWSEQYF
clone size: -; V gene: TRBV5-3; J gene: TRBJ1-5; CDR3 protein: CARSSYQGACNQPQHF
clone size: -; V gene: TRBV27; J gene: TRBJ2-7; CDR3 protein: CASSLKDYYEQYF
clone size: -; V gene: TRBV18; J gene: TRBJ2-6; CDR3 protein: CASSRPSSGANVLTF
clone size: -; V gene: TRBV7-3; J gene: TRBJ2-3; CDR3 protein: CASSPREGERTQYF
clone size: -; V gene: TRBV7-9; J gene: TRBJ2-1; CDR3 protein: CASSSEGSSYNEQFF
clone size: -; V gene: TRBV7-2; J gene: TRBJ1-3; CDR3 protein: CASSLVAAGNTIYF
clone size: -; V gene: TRBV9; J gene: TRBJ2-5; CDR3 protein: CASSATSGNLQETQYF
clone size: -; V gene: TRBV9; J gene: TRBJ2-2; CDR3 protein: CASSTRDRFSGELFF
clone size: -; V gene: TRBV5-1; J gene: TRBJ2-5; CDR3 protein: CASRASQETQYF
clone size: -; V gene: TRBV5-1; J gene: TRBJ2-5; CDR3 protein: CASSLVEETQYF
clone size: -; V gene: TRBV6-5; J gene: TRBJ2-7; CDR3 protein: CASSQVGDTVSNF
clone size: -; V gene: TRBV25-1; J gene: TRBJ2-1; CDR3 protein: CASTTQTSGGGEQFF
clone size: -; V gene: TRBV9; J gene: TRBJ2-3; CDR3 protein: CASSEILRGGTQYF
clone size: -; V gene: TRBV9; J gene: TRBJ1-1; CDR3 protein: CASSVEGDRGWGTEAFF
clone size: -; V gene: TRBV27; J gene: TRBJ2-2; CDR3 protein: CASSLKTGELFF